These 10 T cell receptor beta chains were sequenced from one sample in a study of spatial heterogeneity in lung cancer. As to time point: sample taken at primary tumor resection. Material for sequencing was whole RNA from tumor, nontumor lung or frozen PBMC, left unsorted. TCRdb passed the 5' RACE reads through MiXCR, listing each CDR3 protein once. The repertoire consists of about 36,000 distinct CDR3 sequences, with 4% to 6% occurring once and the leading ten covering under 30%. This specimen was PBMCs, taken at surgery. The source of these receptors is a female donor with early-stage non-small cell lung cancer.

This clonotype occurred a few times. The V gene is TRBV28, the J gene TRBJ2-1; weak D call: TRBD1 (5 bases). This CDR3 region has 14 residues. The ends were cut back, 6 bases at V and 2 bases at J, with 11 bases in the middle. Germline V CDR1 and CDR2: MDHEN, SYDVKM. The CDR3 spells CASSSGAAYNEQFF. In nucleotides, the CDR3 is TGTGCCAGCAGCTCTGGGGCAGCCTACAATGAGCAGTTCTTC. Full variable domain (outside the CDR3, taken from reference TRBV28 and TRBJ2-1): DVKVTQSSRYLVKRTGEKVFLECVQDMDHENMFWYRQDPGLGLRLIYFSYDVKMKEKGDIPEGYSVSREKKERFSLILESASTNQTSMYLCASSSGAAYNEQFFGPGTRLTVL.

This clonotype occurred many times. CDR3 in DNA: TGCGCCAGCAGCTTGGAGGGGACAACTAATGAAAAACTGTTTTTT. It is translated as CASSLEGTTNEKLFF. This chain connects TRBV5-1 to TRBJ1-4; tentative D call: TRBD1 (5 bases). The CDR3 totals 15 residues. The V end was cut by 0 bases, the J end by 0 bases, with 6 bases between. CDR1 is SGHRS and CDR2 is YFSETQ in the germline V gene.

This clonotype has at least ten counts. V usage is TRBV28 and J usage is TRBJ1-2; TRBD1 aligns across 8 bases. Germline CDR1 MDHEN, CDR2 SYDVKM. Trimming at V came to 8 bases and at J to 3 bases, leaving 14 bases not matched to a gene. The CDR3 consists of 16 residues. The CDR3 coding sequence is TGTGCCAGCGGCCCACTTCAGGGGGCGCGGGACTATGGCTACACCTTC. It codes for CASGPLQGARDYGYTF.

The CDR3 sequence: CASSGSGGYTEAFF. In DNA form, the CDR3 reads TGTGCCAGCAGCGGATCAGGGGGTTACACTGAAGCTTTCTTT. This sequence joins TRBV13 and TRBJ1-1; TRBD1 aligns across 7 bases. This CDR3 has 14 amino acids. The J segment lost 3 bases and the V segment lost 5 bases, leaving 6 bases of the junction unmatched. Per the germline V gene, CDR1 is PRHDT and CDR2 is FYEKMQ (reference sequence).

For this clonotype: This may stem from a read error, because a much larger clone lies one nucleotide away. The chain is built from TRBV20-1 and TRBJ1-1; 7 nucleotides align to TRBD1. Per germline, CDR1 DFQATT and CDR2 SNEGSKA (reference sequence). CDR3 length: 11 amino acids. DNA for the CDR3: TGCAGTGCTAGACAAGACAGGGAAGCTCTCTTT. Its protein is CSARQDREALF.

This clonotype has at least ten counts. CDR3 DNA: TGTGCCAGCAGCCAAGAAACGGATCAGCCCCAGCATTTT. Protein sequence: CASSQETDQPQHF. This sequence joins TRBV4-2 and TRBJ1-5; D unresolved. Germline-derived CDR1 and CDR2 are LGHNA and YNFKEQ. The ends were cut back, 0 bases at V and 5 bases at J, with 5 bases in the middle. This CDR3 comprises 13 residues.

In this sample, this clonotype turned up a few times. This chain uses TRBV9 with TRBJ1-2, with D perhaps TRBD1 (5 bases). This CDR3 has 13 amino acids. V lost 4 bases and J lost 3, with 10 bases in between. CDR1 is SGDLS, CDR2 YYNGEE, per germline. This CDR3 reads CASSLDSDYGYTF. CDR3 bases: TGTGCCAGCAGCCTTGACAGTGACTATGGCTACACCTTC.

This clonotype appeared many times. The V call is TRBV7-2, the J call TRBJ2-5, with no clear D. From germline, CDR1 is SGHTA and CDR2 FQGNSA. The CDR3 contains 14 residues. With 5 bases removed from V and 3 bases from J, the gap between germline ends came to 13 bases. In DNA, the CDR3 is TGTGCCAGCAGCGTCAGGACGTACGAAGAGACCCAGTACTTC. Its protein product is CASSVRTYEETQYF.

This clonotype was detected a few times. The chain carries TRBV10-3 and TRBJ2-2; D may be TRBD2 (6 bases). The CDR3 loop spans 13 amino acids. In germline, CDR1 is ENHRY, CDR2 SYGVKD. Trimming removed 10 bases from V and 1 base from J, with 10 bases in between. The CDR3 spells CATRDLNTGELFF. DNA for the CDR3: TGTGCCACCAGGGACTTGAACACCGGGGAGCTGTTTTTT.

This clonotype has at least ten counts. This chain uses TRBV7-2 with TRBJ2-1; 8 bases map to TRBD1. The CDR3 is 16 residues long. In germline, CDR1 is SGHTA, CDR2 FQGNSA. V lost 5 bases to trimming and J lost 7 bases; unmatched junction nucleotides: 13. CDR3 sequence: CASSQQGARVANEQFF. The CDR3 nucleotides read TGTGCCAGCAGCCAGCAGGGGGCCCGGGTCGCGAATGAGCAGTTCTTC.